This T cell receptor beta chain was documented in a study of blood T cell repertoires in COVID-19. Study-level information: T cells, B-cell-depleted T cells, or PBMCs supplied cDNA or gDNA.

Germline lookup yields CDR1 MNHEY and CDR2 SMNVEV (reference sequence). Trimming took off 7 bases at V and 2 bases at J, with 6 bases between the two ends. The CDR3 loop spans 12 amino acids. Authors' analysis steps: Reference gene primer amplification yielded estimated nucleated cell counts. The table came from immunoSEQ multiplex PCR; TCRdb's copy has only in-frame clones and leaves some out. That table gives V, J and clone size, and the DNA gave D and trimming. The table shows some 170,000 clones, with 90% occurring only once. The clonotype was recovered from a man aged 55-75 years with active or convalescent COVID-19. This chain uses TRBV27 with TRBJ1-5, with D unresolved. What was sequenced was peripheral blood. Here the CDR3 reads CASKSGNQPQHF. The CDR3 region has the DNA TGTGCCAGCAAATCCGGCAATCAGCCCCAGCATTTT.